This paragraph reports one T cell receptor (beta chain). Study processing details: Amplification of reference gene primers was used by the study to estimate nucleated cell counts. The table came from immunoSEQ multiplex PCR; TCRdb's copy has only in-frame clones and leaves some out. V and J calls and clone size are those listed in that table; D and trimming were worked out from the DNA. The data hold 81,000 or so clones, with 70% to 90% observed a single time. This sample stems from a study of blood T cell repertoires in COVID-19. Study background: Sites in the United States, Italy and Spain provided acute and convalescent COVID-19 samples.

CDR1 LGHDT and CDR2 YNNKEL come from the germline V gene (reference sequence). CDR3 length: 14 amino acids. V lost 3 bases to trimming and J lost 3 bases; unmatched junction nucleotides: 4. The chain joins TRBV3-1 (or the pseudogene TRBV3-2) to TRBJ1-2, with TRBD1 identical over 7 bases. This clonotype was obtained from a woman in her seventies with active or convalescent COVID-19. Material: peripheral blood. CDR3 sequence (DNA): TGTGCCAGCAGCCAGGCAACAGGGGACTATGGCTACACCTTC. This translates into CASSQATGDYGYTF.